The rows below give T cell receptor beta chains drawn from one sample of a study of shared clonotypes between healthy human individuals. TCRdb keeps only in-frame clones here, not all; method: immunoSEQ multiplex PCR. Among approximately 2,200,000 clones, about 93% were seen once, and the ten largest hold about 1.8%. Material for sequencing was naive CD8+ T cells from PBMCs. The source is a man between 18 and 29 years old in good health. Some clones in this sample may be carry-over from other donors' samples. CDR3s include the opening cysteine and the closing phenylalanine or tryptophan. D genes are given only for firm matches. Clone size is given for some rows only: seen once, a few or many times, or a class if the clone is expanded.

clone_size j_call d_call v_call cdr3_length cdr3_nt cdr3_aa
once TRBJ2-7 - TRBV19 12 TGTGCTGCTTCTGGGAATTTCTACGAGCAGTACTTC CAASGNFYEQYF
- TRBJ2-7 TRBD2 TRBV2 12 TGTGCCAGCAGAGAACGGGGGGGTCAGCAGTACTTC CASRERGGQQYF
- TRBJ1-3 - TRBV11-2 17 TGTGCCAGCAGCTTATATCTCGAGGGGGACTCTGGAAACACCATATATTTT CASSLYLEGDSGNTIYF
- TRBJ2-7 - TRBV27 14 TGTGCCAGCAGTTTTAAGAACATATCCTACGAGCAGTACTTC CASSFKNISYEQYF
- TRBJ2-7 - TRBV15 15 TGTGCCACCAGCAGAGAAAGGACCCCTGTCTACGAGCAGTACTTC CATSRERTPVYEQYF
- TRBJ2-1 - TRBV7-9 17 TGTGCCAGCAGCTTAGAAGCTAGTGGGAGCTCCTACAATGAGCAGTTCTTC CASSLEASGSSYNEQFF
- TRBJ1-1 - TRBV6-6 15 TGTGCCAGCAGTTACGGGGAGGGGCGGAACACTGAAGCTTTCTTT CASSYGEGRNTEAFF
- TRBJ2-7 - TRBV6-5 15 TGTGCCAGCAGTTACTCGAGGGGTTCCCCCAACGAGCAGTACTTC CASSYSRGSPNEQYF
- TRBJ2-7 TRBD2 TRBV9 13 TGTGCCAGCAGCGTCGGGACTAGGCACGAGCAGTACTTC CASSVGTRHEQYF
- TRBJ1-5 TRBD1 TRBV28 15 TGTGCCAGCAGTTTAATGGGACAGGGCGTCCAGCCCCAGCATTTT CASSLMGQGVQPQHF
- TRBJ1-5 TRBD1 TRBV15 15 TGTGCCACCAGCATCGACAGGGGACCCAATCAGCCCCAGCATTTT CATSIDRGPNQPQHF
- TRBJ2-2 TRBD2 TRBV28 15 TGTGCCAGCAGCTCGGGACTAGCGGGAGCCGGGGAGCTGTTTTTT CASSSGLAGAGELFF
once TRBJ2-2 TRBD1 TRBV9 18 TGTGCCAGCAGCCCGAGGACAGGGGTCGATACGCGGGCCGGGGAGCTGTTTTTT CASSPRTGVDTRAGELFF
- TRBJ2-3 - TRBV19 13 TGTGCCAGTTCCTTAGCGGCCACAGATACGCAGTATTTT CASSLAATDTQYF
- TRBJ1-2 - TRBV19 15 TGTGCCAGTTTTGACTGGGACGCCTTTGGGCATGGCTACACCTTC CASFDWDAFGHGYTF
- TRBJ2-7 TRBD1 TRBV7-9 15 TGTGCCAGCAGATATTCACAGGGGACCTCCTACGAGCAGTACTTC CASRYSQGTSYEQYF
once TRBJ1-1 TRBD1 TRBV7-9 15 TGTGCCAGCAGCTTAGTGCGGACAGGGTTCACTGAAGCTTTCTTT CASSLVRTGFTEAFF
- TRBJ1-5 TRBD1 TRBV28 15 TGTGCCAGCAGTTTAGTCGCAGGGGGAAATCAGCCCCAGCATTTT CASSLVAGGNQPQHF
- TRBJ2-7 TRBD2 TRBV7-9 15 TGTGCCAGCAGCTTATCCGCGGGAGGCCACTACGAGCAGTACTTC CASSLSAGGHYEQYF
- TRBJ1-1 - TRBV28 13 TGTGCCAGCAGTTTTCCGGGGACCTCTGAAGCTTTCTTT CASSFPGTSEAFF
once TRBJ2-2 - TRBV4-1 15 TGCGCCAGCAGCCAATCTGGGGGGTCAGGCGGGGAGCTGTTTTTT CASSQSGGSGGELFF
once TRBJ1-3 - TRBV11-2 16 TGTGCCAGCCACTCCGGAGCTCCGCGTTTTGGAAACACCATATATTTT CASHSGAPRFGNTIYF